This T cell receptor beta chain derives from a study of blood T cell repertoires in COVID-19. Turning to the study itself: Sources were T cells, B-cell-depleted T cells, or PBMCs; the material itself was cDNA or gDNA.

Losses at the gene ends were 4 bases for V and 5 bases for J; bases not matched to a gene: 10. Germline CDR1 SGDLS, CDR2 YYNGEE. The CDR3 is 15 residues long. Methods used by the authors: From reference gene primer amplification, estimates of nucleated cell counts were derived. TCRdb's table, derived via immunoSEQ multiplex PCR, lists solely in-frame clones and lacks some. V and J calls and clone size come straight from that table; D and trimming were deduced from the DNA. The sample shows about 300,000 clones, roughly 85% of them seen only once. Sequences were obtained from PBMCs or T cells enriched from blood (not recorded which). The receptor comes from a woman aged 25-40 years who had recovered from COVID-19. J is TRBJ1-2 and V is TRBV9; TRBD1 matches at 8 bases. The CDR3 spells CASSSGTGMEYGYTF. CDR3 nucleotide sequence: TGTGCCAGCAGCTCCGGGACAGGTATGGAGTATGGCTACACCTTC.